This is a list of T cell receptor beta chains from one sample in a study of blood T cell repertoires in COVID-19. Here immunoSEQ multiplex PCR was the method, and the copy in TCRdb shows in-frame clones only, minus some. Here the sample spans tens of thousands of clones, 80% being singletons. Material for sequencing was peripheral blood. The origin of the receptors is a woman aged 80 or older with acute or convalescent COVID-19. CDR3s include the opening cysteine and the closing phenylalanine or tryptophan. Each record gives: CDR3 protein, CDR3 DNA, V gene, clone size, D gene, J gene. D genes are given only for firm matches. Only part of the rows carry a size: once, few, many, or a class if the clone is expanded.

CDR3aa: CASGAVGQVEQFF; CDR3nt: TGTGCCAGCGGGGCTGTTGGGCAGGTTGAGCAGTTCTTC; v_gene: TRBV2; abundance: NA; d_gene: NA; j_gene: TRBJ2-1
CDR3aa: CATSRALVETQYF; CDR3nt: TGTGCCACCAGCAGAGCACTAGTGGAGACCCAGTACTTC; v_gene: TRBV15; abundance: NA; d_gene: NA; j_gene: TRBJ2-5
CDR3aa: CASSLLAGGDEQYF; CDR3nt: TGTGCCAGCAGCTTACTAGCGGGGGGGGACGAGCAGTACTTC; v_gene: TRBV5-4; abundance: NA; d_gene: TRBD2; j_gene: TRBJ2-7
CDR3aa: CASSPGQGDYGYTF; CDR3nt: TGTGCCAGTAGTCCGGGACAGGGGGACTATGGCTACACCTTC; v_gene: TRBV19; abundance: NA; d_gene: TRBD1; j_gene: TRBJ1-2
CDR3aa: CASSPDGGGTNQPQHF; CDR3nt: TGTGCCAGCAGCCCTGATGGGGGAGGGACCAATCAGCCCCAGCATTTT; v_gene: TRBV5-4; abundance: few; d_gene: NA; j_gene: TRBJ1-5
CDR3aa: CASSDNQAGNYGYTF; CDR3nt: TGTGCCAGCAGCGATAACCAAGCGGGAAACTATGGCTACACCTTC; v_gene: TRBV5-8; abundance: NA; d_gene: NA; j_gene: TRBJ1-2
CDR3aa: CASSEYRGRATDTQYF; CDR3nt: TGTGCCAGCAGTGAGTACAGGGGGCGAGCCACAGATACGCAGTATTTT; v_gene: TRBV28; abundance: NA; d_gene: TRBD1; j_gene: TRBJ2-3
CDR3aa: CASSVMSGEQYF; CDR3nt: TGTGCCAGCAGCGTAATGAGTGGCGAGCAGTACTTC; v_gene: TRBV9; abundance: NA; d_gene: NA; j_gene: TRBJ2-7
CDR3aa: CASSYSWDRPEAFF; CDR3nt: TGTGCCAGCAGCTATAGCTGGGACAGACCTGAAGCTTTCTTT; v_gene: TRBV7-9; abundance: NA; d_gene: TRBD1; j_gene: TRBJ1-1
CDR3aa: CASSQGDRGPYEQYF; CDR3nt: TGCGCCAGCAGCCAAGGGGACAGGGGGCCCTACGAGCAGTACTTC; v_gene: TRBV4-1; abundance: NA; d_gene: TRBD1; j_gene: TRBJ2-7
CDR3aa: CASIRAGGGYNEQFF; CDR3nt: TGTGCCAGCATTCGAGCGGGGGGGGGCTACAATGAGCAGTTCTTC; v_gene: TRBV6-5; abundance: NA; d_gene: TRBD2; j_gene: TRBJ2-1
CDR3aa: CASSPRGGDYGYTF; CDR3nt: TGTGCCAGCAGCCCCCGGGGAGGGGATTATGGCTACACCTTC; v_gene: TRBV9; abundance: NA; d_gene: NA; j_gene: TRBJ1-2
CDR3aa: CSVERLTLADGIADTQYF; CDR3nt: TGCAGCGTTGAGAGGCTCACACTAGCGGACGGAATTGCAGATACGCAGTATTTT; v_gene: TRBV29-1; abundance: NA; d_gene: TRBD2; j_gene: TRBJ2-3
CDR3aa: CSVAEAETGYPGANVLTF; CDR3nt: TGCAGCGTCGCCGAGGCCGAGACAGGGTACCCTGGGGCCAACGTCCTGACTTTC; v_gene: TRBV29-1; abundance: NA; d_gene: TRBD1; j_gene: TRBJ2-6
CDR3aa: CASSPGLAGGHEQFF; CDR3nt: TGTGCCAGCTCACCGGGACTAGCGGGGGGTCATGAGCAGTTCTTC; v_gene: TRBV18; abundance: NA; d_gene: TRBD2; j_gene: TRBJ2-1
CDR3aa: CASSEEQETQYF; CDR3nt: TGTGCCTCTTCCGAGGAACAAGAGACCCAGTACTTC; v_gene: TRBV10-3; abundance: NA; d_gene: NA; j_gene: TRBJ2-5
CDR3aa: CASSPLEGTDTQYF; CDR3nt: TGTGCCAGCAGCCCCCTGGAGGGCACAGATACGCAGTATTTT; v_gene: TRBV7-9; abundance: NA; d_gene: NA; j_gene: TRBJ2-3
CDR3aa: CSVPGTSNTGELFF; CDR3nt: TGCAGCGTGCCCGGGACTAGCAACACCGGGGAGCTGTTTTTT; v_gene: TRBV29-1; abundance: NA; d_gene: TRBD2; j_gene: TRBJ2-2
CDR3aa: CASSLAATSGSDTQYF; CDR3nt: TGTGCCAGCAGCTTGGCGGCTACTAGCGGGAGTGATACGCAGTATTTT; v_gene: TRBV5-4; abundance: NA; d_gene: TRBD2; j_gene: TRBJ2-3
CDR3aa: CATSNRGGSYEQYF; CDR3nt: TGTGCCACCAGCAACCGGGGGGGGTCCTACGAGCAGTACTTC; v_gene: TRBV15; abundance: NA; d_gene: TRBD2; j_gene: TRBJ2-7
CDR3aa: CASSLAGGPNTEAFF; CDR3nt: TGTGCCAGCAGCTTGGCCGGAGGCCCGAACACTGAAGCTTTCTTT; v_gene: TRBV5-5; abundance: NA; d_gene: NA; j_gene: TRBJ1-1
CDR3aa: CAISEPTGGGTGELFF; CDR3nt: TGTGCCATCAGTGAGCCGACAGGGGGCGGCACCGGGGAGCTGTTTTTT; v_gene: TRBV10-3; abundance: NA; d_gene: TRBD1; j_gene: TRBJ2-2
CDR3aa: CASSLGGRYNEQFF; CDR3nt: TGTGCCAGCAGCTTAGGCGGGAGGTACAATGAGCAGTTCTTC; v_gene: TRBV7-2; abundance: NA; d_gene: TRBD2; j_gene: TRBJ2-1